Following are 16 T cell receptor beta chains from one sample sequenced in a study of tumor and adjacent non-tumor tissue in lung cancer. RNA was extracted from bulk tissue without any cell sorting. Three rounds of nested PCR, following a modified ARM-PCR protocol, produced the TCRbeta library. TCRdb redid the calling of the multiplex PCR reads with MiXCR, one entry per CDR3 protein. The sample carries approximately 150,000 distinct CDR3 sequences, 66% recorded once. The sample consisted of lung tumor tissue. The origin of the receptors is a man between 60 and 75 years old with small cell lung cancer.

The chain has TRBV12-3 or TRBV12-4 and TRBJ2-5, with TRBD1 as a possible D gene (6 bases). V was cut by 4 bases and J by 5 bases, with 14 bases left in between. The CDR3 covers 14 residues. This CDR3 reads CASSSWTVMETQYF. The CDR3 region has the DNA TGTGCCAGCAGTTCATGGACAGTCATGGAGACCCAGTACTTC.

The chain joins TRBV6-5 to TRBJ1-4; the D is unclear. This CDR3 contains 16 residues. V lost 7 bases and J 1 base, leaving 16 bases between the germline ends. The germline V gene encodes CDR1 MNHEY and CDR2 SVGAGI. CDR3 bases: TGTGCCAGCACAACCAAGAATTCAGTAACTAATGAAAAACTGTTTTTT. Translated, it gives CASTTKNSVTNEKLFF.

V and J are TRBV10-3 and TRBJ1-1; no firm D call. Trimming removed 10 bases from V and 4 bases from J, with 16 bases in between. The CDR3 sequence is 13 residues long. Per germline, CDR1 ENHRY and CDR2 SYGVKD. The DNA for the CDR3 is TGTGCCAGTGAGTGGTCCGGCGGCACTGAAGCTTTCTTT. Its protein product is CASEWSGGTEAFF.

For this clonotype: Just one base apart from a much larger clone, this may be a read error. CDR3 nucleotides: TGCAATGCTGACACTAGCGGGAGTACCGGGGAGCTGTTTTTT. It specifies CNADTSGSTGELFF. The J gene is TRBJ2-2, the V gene TRBV20-1; 11 bases are shared with TRBD2. Germline V gene data show CDR1 as DFQATT and CDR2 as SNEGSKA (reference sequence). This CDR3 is 14 amino acids long.

The V call is TRBV7-9, the J call TRBJ2-1; the D is unclear. This CDR3 spans 11 amino acids. Germline lookup yields CDR1 SEHNR and CDR2 FQNEAQ (reference sequence). Here the CDR3 reads CDSGASNEQFF. As DNA, the CDR3 is TGTGACAGTGGTGCTAGCAATGAGCAGTTCTTC.

This clonotype was observed at least ten times. The CDR3 nucleotides are TGTGCCAGCAGCCTTAACTATGGCTACACCTTC. This sequence encodes CASSLNYGYTF. V usage is TRBV5-6 and J usage is TRBJ1-2; D gene uncertain. CDR1 SGHDT and CDR2 YYEEEE come from the germline V gene. V was pared by 4 bases and J by 1 base, with 2 bases between. This CDR3 spans 11 amino acids.

The V call is TRBV6-1, the J call TRBJ1-5; D unclear. Per germline, CDR1 MNHNS and CDR2 SASEGT. The V gene lost 10 bases and the J gene lost 5 bases, with 12 bases spanning the gap. The CDR3 contains 12 residues. The CDR3 loop reads CAIRTVDQPQHF. The CDR3 nucleotides are TGTGCCATCAGGACGGTCGATCAGCCCCAGCATTTT.

The V gene is TRBV5-1, the J gene TRBJ2-3; TRBD2 aligns across 10 bases. Trimming took 4 bases from V and 2 from J; bases not matched to a gene: 10. Germline-derived CDR1 and CDR2 are SGHRS and YFSETQ. This CDR3 has 17 residues. CDR3 sequence (DNA): TGCGCCAGCAGCGGGGGACTAGCGCGAGCCTCCACAGATACGCAGTATTTT. Its translation is CASSGGLARASTDTQYF.

J is TRBJ2-7 and V is TRBV4-2; 16 nucleotides match TRBD2. The germline V gene encodes CDR1 LGHNA and CDR2 YNFKEQ. The CDR3 has 17 residues. The trim removed 4 bases at V and 6 bases at J, leaving 9 bases unmatched. This CDR3 is CASSRPGLAGGPSEQYF. The DNA for the CDR3 is TGTGCCAGCAGCCGCCCGGGACTAGCGGGAGGGCCCTCCGAGCAGTACTTC.

As for this clonotype: This may be a read error: a much more frequent sequence differs by one nucleotide. The chain recombines TRBV29-1 with TRBJ2-1; D gene uncertain. The ends were cut back, 2 bases at V and 7 bases at J, with 15 bases in the middle. Germline values: CDR1 SQVTM, CDR2 ANQGSEA. The CDR3 sequence is 14 residues long. The CDR3 DNA is TGCAGCGTTGAAACGAGGTCGTGGGCAAATGAGCAGTTCTTC. As protein: CSVETRSWANEQFF.

This chain connects TRBV11-2 to TRBJ2-7; 12 bases fit TRBD1. The CDR3 has 19 amino acids. Germline V lookup: CDR1 SGHAT, CDR2 FQNNGV. The CDR3 region has the DNA TGTGCCATCAGCTTACCTTCGGGGACAGGGGGCCCCAGATCCTACGAGCAGTACGTC. The encoded protein is CAISLPSGTGGPRSYEQYV.

This clonotype occurred many times. The chain joins TRBV14 to TRBJ1-1, with no clear D. Germline-derived CDR1 and CDR2 are SGHDN and FVKESK. The CDR3 extends over 15 amino acids. V was shortened by 6 bases and J by 0 bases, with 14 bases between the two germline ends. The CDR3 sequence is CASRHLDPMNTEAFF. As DNA, the CDR3 is TGTGCCAGCAGGCACCTGGACCCCATGAACACTGAAGCTTTCTTT.

Note on this clonotype: The germline gene is not matched at one end of the junction; a read error may be the cause. The gene calls are TRBV11-2 and TRBJ2-7; 8 bases are shared with TRBD2. The CDR3 covers 16 residues. CDR1 is SGHAT, CDR2 FQNNGV, per germline. This CDR3 reads CASSLSASGGFYEQYF. CDR3 sequence (DNA): TGTGCCAGCAGCCTATCAGCAAGCGGGGGCTTCTACGAACAGTACTTC.

This clonotype was found many times. The chain employs TRBV29-1 and TRBJ2-3; TRBD1 agrees at 8 bases. V gave up 7 bases and J gave up 5 bases; unmatched junction bases: 8. This CDR3 comprises 13 residues. Germline values: CDR1 SQVTM, CDR2 ANQGSEA. DNA for the CDR3: TGCAGCGGGGGACAGGCTCGGGGAGATACGCAGTATTTT. Amino acid sequence: CSGGQARGDTQYF.

The chain is built from TRBV20-1 and TRBJ1-3; D might be TRBD1 (6 bases). The V end lost 5 bases, the J end lost 4 bases, and 15 bases lay between the germline ends. This CDR3 is built from 14 residues. Germline V lookup: CDR1 DFQATT, CDR2 SNEGSKA (reference sequence). The CDR3 is CSADLTGLGNTIYF. The CDR3 bases are TGCAGTGCTGACCTGACAGGATTGGGAAACACCATATATTTT.

A note on this clonotype: This is likely a read error, given that the CDR3 carries no conserved phenylalanine or tryptophan at its end. It is unclear where the CDR3 begins or ends on the DNA, so no DNA is shown, and the CDR3 is as TCRdb lists it. This chain uses TRBV6-2 or TRBV6-3 with TRBJ2-1. The CDR3 is 14 amino acids in total, end residues counted. From germline, CDR1 is MNHEY and CDR2 SVGEGT. CDR3 amino acids: CASSYLTSVRRRFL.